Below, 29 T cell receptor beta chains from the same sample are listed, as sequenced in a study of human T cells and chemical hapten exposure. The time point is: patch test 2, 6 weeks after DPC sensitization. The treatment denotes: therapeutic diphenylcyclopropenone sensitization with weekly scalp DPC. One entry per CDR3 protein, called by TCRdb with MiXCR from the RACE reads. The repertoire holds 80,000 to 100,000 distinct CDR3 sequences, with around 9.3% as singletons. The source was whole blood, collected in connection with sensitization to the hapten diphenylcyclopropenone (DPC). The source is a woman in her forties with alopecia areata. Some clones in this sample may be carry-over from other donors' samples.

The table lists this clonotype with many counts. CDR3 in amino acids: CSARGQNYEQYF. The CDR3 DNA reads TGCAGTGCTAGAGGACAGAACTACGAGCAGTACTTC. This chain connects TRBV20-1 to TRBJ2-7; a weak D match, TRBD1 (5 bases). The germline V gene encodes CDR1 DFQATT and CDR2 SNEGSKA (reference sequence). This CDR3 has 12 residues. V was clipped by 1 base and J by 3 bases, with 7 bases between them.

This clonotype came up a few times. The J gene is TRBJ2-1, the V gene TRBV20-1; D gene uncertain. The V and J ends lost 0 bases and 9 bases respectively, with 18 bases between them. The CDR3 loop spans 15 amino acids. Germline V gene lookup returns CDR1 DFQATT and CDR2 SNEGSKA (reference sequence). Written as DNA, the CDR3 is TGCAGTGCTAGAGATTTGAGGAACCCTGAAGGTGAGCAGTTCTTC. The encoded protein is CSARDLRNPEGEQFF.

The chain uses TRBV18 and TRBJ1-1; D is ambiguous. The CDR3 sequence is 12 residues long. Per the germline V gene, CDR1 is KGHSH and CDR2 is LQKENI. V lost 3 bases and J 7 bases, leaving 9 bases between the germline ends. The CDR3 is CASSPSDGEAFF. The CDR3 DNA reads as TGTGCCAGCTCACCCTCGGACGGTGAAGCTTTCTTT.

This CDR3 reads CASRPGPSYEQYF. CDR3 DNA: TGTGCCAGCAGGCCCGGGCCGTCCTACGAGCAGTACTTC. The genes are TRBV28 and TRBJ2-7; unclear D gene. Germline CDR1 and CDR2: MDHEN and SYDVKM. V gave up 6 bases and J gave up 1 base, with 10 bases separating them. The CDR3 has 13 amino acids. The full variable domain, with the rest looked up from reference TRBV28 and TRBJ2-7, is DVKVTQSSRYLVKRTGEKVFLECVQDMDHENMFWYRQDPGLGLRLIYFSYDVKMKEKGDIPEGYSVSREKKERFSLILESASTNQTSMYLCASRPGPSYEQYFGPGTRLTVT.

V and J are TRBV6-5 and TRBJ2-1; possibly TRBD1 for D (6 bases). The V gene lost 2 bases and the J gene lost 7 bases, with 18 bases spanning the gap. Germline CDR1 is MNHEY and CDR2 is SVGAGI. The CDR3 length is 16 residues. The CDR3 loop reads CASSYQGPGAGNEQFF. CDR3 nucleotides: TGTGCCAGCAGTTACCAGGGGCCAGGGGCCGGAAATGAGCAGTTCTTC.

The chain uses TRBV29-1 and TRBJ2-2, with D perhaps matching TRBD2 (5 bases). The CDR3 is 13 residues long. CDR1 and CDR2 from the germline V gene are SQVTM and ANQGSEA. The germline V and J ends were trimmed by 3 bases and 1 base, with 6 bases remaining between them. This chain's CDR3 is CSVERENTGELFF. CDR3 nucleotides: TGCAGCGTTGAGAGGGAGAACACCGGGGAGCTGTTTTTT.

This clonotype occurred many times. The chain employs TRBV7-2 and TRBJ2-7; 7 bases are shared with TRBD1. The CDR3 is 14 residues long. Per the germline V gene, CDR1 is SGHTA and CDR2 is FQGNSA. After removal of 5 bases from V and 5 bases from J, the junction contained 9 bases not matched to a gene. CDR3 loop: CASSLTRGKDEQYF. The CDR3 nucleotides are TGTGCCAGCAGCCTAACCAGGGGGAAGGACGAGCAGTACTTC.

The CDR3 nucleotides are TGTGCCAGCAGCTTAGCGATAGGGCCCTATGGCTACACCTTC. Translating it yields CASSLAIGPYGYTF. The chain has TRBV7-8 and TRBJ1-2; D is unresolved. CDR1 and CDR2 from the germline V gene are SGHVS and FQNEAQ. The V end lost 0 bases, the J end lost 4 bases, and 9 bases lay between the germline ends. The CDR3 runs to 14 residues.

This clonotype came up a few times. The rearrangement joins TRBV28 to TRBJ2-3; TRBD1 agrees at 8 bases. The CDR3 has 15 amino acids. CDR1 and CDR2 (germline): MDHEN, SYDVKM. V dropped 5 bases and J dropped 5; count of bases not matched to a gene: 9. CDR3 loop: CASSPRGPEQDTQYF. CDR3 bases: TGTGCCAGCAGTCCCAGGGGGCCTGAGCAAGATACGCAGTATTTT.

The chain combines TRBV6-2 or TRBV6-3 with TRBJ2-7, with D unresolved. V lost 10 bases, J lost 6 bases, and 16 bases lay in between. Germline V CDR1 and CDR2: MNHEY, SVGEGT. The CDR3 is 12 amino acids. CDR3 sequence reads: CATTDPGGEQYF. The CDR3 DNA reads TGTGCCACCACGGACCCCGGCGGCGAGCAGTACTTC.

The table lists this clonotype with many counts. V usage is TRBV7-8 and J usage is TRBJ2-3, with a tentative D call TRBD2 (6 bases). The CDR3 spans 15 residues. Germline values: CDR1 SGHVS, CDR2 FQNEAQ. V was pared by 6 bases and J by 4 bases, with 17 bases between. The CDR3 region is CASRRRGKGADTQYF. CDR3 nucleotides: TGTGCCAGCAGGAGACGGGGGAAGGGCGCAGATACGCAGTATTTT. The complete variable domain, with remaining parts taken from reference TRBV7-8 and TRBJ2-3, reads GAGVSQSPRYKVAKRGQDVALRCDPISGHVSLFWYQQALGQGPEFLTYFQNEAQLDKSGLPSDRFFAERPEGSVSTLKIQRTQQEDSAVYLCASRRRGKGADTQYFGPGTRLTVL.

The table lists this clonotype with a few counts. J is TRBJ2-7 and V is TRBV10-3; D possibly uses TRBD1 or TRBD2 (5 bases each). Trimming left V 7 bases short and J 0 bases short, with 16 bases between. The CDR3 has 15 residues. Germline CDR1 reads ENHRY; CDR2 reads SYGVKD. CDR3 amino acids: CAINSGTASSYEQYF. CDR3 DNA: TGTGCCATCAACTCCGGGACGGCGAGCTCCTACGAGCAGTACTTC.

This clonotype was detected many times. V gene TRBV5-1 combines with J gene TRBJ1-1; the D is unclear. Germline lookup yields CDR1 SGHRS and CDR2 YFSETQ. V was clipped by 7 bases and J by 7 bases, with 23 bases between them. The CDR3 contains 15 residues. The CDR3 DNA reads as TGCGCCAGCCGGTCGCAAGTCGGAACGGCGAGTGAAGCTTTCTTT. Translating gives CASRSQVGTASEAFF.

This clonotype was seen a few times. The V call is TRBV28, the J call TRBJ1-2; possibly TRBD1 for D (5 bases). Germline assignment: CDR1 MDHEN and CDR2 SYDVKM. The CDR3 is 14 residues long. The V end lost 3 bases, the J end lost 4 bases, and 12 bases lay between the germline ends. The CDR3 spells CASSLMGQSYGYTF. In nucleotides, the CDR3 is TGTGCCAGCAGTTTGATGGGGCAGAGCTATGGCTACACCTTC.

The CDR3 sequence is CASSSLLISGELFF. DNA for the CDR3: TGTGCCAGCAGTTCCCTACTTATATCCGGGGAGCTGTTTTTT. V and J are TRBV27 and TRBJ2-2; D is unresolved. This CDR3 contains 14 residues. The ends were cut back, 4 bases at V and 6 bases at J, with 12 bases in the middle. The germline gives CDR1 MNHEY, CDR2 SMNVEV (reference sequence).

This clonotype appeared a few times. The chain uses TRBV18 and TRBJ1-1; the D is unclear. Trimming cost V 6 bases and J 8 bases, with 10 bases left between them. Per the germline V gene, CDR1 is KGHSH and CDR2 is LQKENI. CDR3 length: 11 amino acids. The CDR3 DNA is TGTGCCAGCTCGCGACGAGGGGAAGCTTTCTTT. As protein: CASSRRGEAFF.

This clonotype was observed at least ten times. The chain employs TRBV5-1 and TRBJ1-1, with 8 bases identical to TRBD1. In germline, CDR1 is SGHRS, CDR2 YFSETQ. V lost 1 base and J lost 1; bases outside the gene matches: 0. This CDR3 comprises 14 residues. The CDR3 DNA is TGCGCCAGCAGCTTGACAGGGGGGAACACTGAAGCTTTCTTT. It codes for CASSLTGGNTEAFF.

Many counts were recorded for this clonotype. The J gene is TRBJ1-4, the V gene TRBV9, with D perhaps matching TRBD1 (6 bases). Germline V lookup: CDR1 SGDLS, CDR2 YYNGEE. The CDR3 is 15 residues long. V was cut by 2 bases and J by 3 bases, with 11 bases left in between. The CDR3 DNA follows: TGTGCCAGCAGCGTTCAGGGGTTTGCTAATGAAAAACTGTTTTTT. Amino acid sequence: CASSVQGFANEKLFF.

This clonotype showed up just a few times. The rearrangement joins TRBV5-1 to TRBJ1-2; no clear D gene. The germline V and J ends were trimmed by 4 bases and 6 bases, with 22 bases remaining between them. Per germline, CDR1 SGHRS and CDR2 YFSETQ. The length of the CDR3 is 16 residues. The CDR3 reads CASSPPIRRGQDGYTF. DNA of the CDR3: TGCGCCAGCAGCCCCCCTATTCGCCGGGGTCAGGATGGCTACACCTTC.

This clonotype occurred many times. The gene calls are TRBV21-1 and TRBJ2-7; TRBD1 reflects the table's D call only, with no check against the DNA. TRBV21-1 is shown as a pseudogene. The CDR3 sequence is 17 residues long. CDR3 sequence (DNA): TGTGCCAGCAGCAAAAGCCCGATCACGGACAGGGGGTACGAGCAGTACTTC. Its protein is CASSKSPITDRGYEQYF.

This chain joins TRBV11-2 and TRBJ1-4; D may be TRBD1 (5 bases). CDR3 length equals 14 residues. Trimming left V 5 bases short and J 10 bases short, with 17 bases between. CDR1 and CDR2 from the germline V gene are SGHAT and FQNNGV. The CDR3 DNA sequence: TGTGCCAGCAGCCCCGCCGGGGGAGTGGGAAAACTGTTTTTT. This translates into CASSPAGGVGKLFF.

This clonotype was detected many times. This sequence joins TRBV12-3 or TRBV12-4 and TRBJ1-1; D gene uncertain. V was clipped by 6 bases and J by 1 base, with 15 bases between them. The length of the CDR3 is 15 residues. CDR3 coding DNA: TGTGCCAGCAGCCCGGGATCGTACTCGAACACTGAAGCTTTCTTT. Its translation is CASSPGSYSNTEAFF.

V and J are TRBV6-2 or TRBV6-3 and TRBJ2-7; 11 bases agree with TRBD2. The germline V gene has CDR1 MNHEY and CDR2 SVGEGT. There are 13 residues in the CDR3. Germline trimming cut 6 bases from V and 2 bases from J; bases unmatched to any gene: 0. CDR3 sequence (DNA): TGTGCCAGCAGACTAGCGGGAGCCTACGAGCAGTACTTC. Translation gives CASRLAGAYEQYF.

This chain joins TRBV10-3 and TRBJ2-7, with D hard to call. Germline V CDR1 and CDR2: ENHRY, SYGVKD. CDR3 length: 12 amino acids. V shed 0 bases and J shed 4 bases, with 4 bases lying between them. The CDR3 DNA follows: TGTGCCATCAGTGAGTCTGATTACGAGCAGTACTTC. Its translation: CAISESDYEQYF.

This clonotype came up a few times. The chain has TRBV6-4 and TRBJ2-6; D is unresolved. CDR1 is MRHNA, CDR2 SNTAGT, per germline. The V and J ends lost 4 bases and 0 bases respectively, with 7 bases between them. The CDR3 covers 15 residues. The chain's CDR3 is CASSADPSGANVLTF. The DNA for the CDR3 is TGTGCCAGCAGTGCGGATCCCTCTGGGGCCAACGTCCTGACTTTC.

This clonotype was counted only a few times. The chain couples TRBV18 to TRBJ1-3, with D maybe TRBD1 (6 bases). Trimming left V 5 bases short and J 0 bases short, with 11 bases between. The CDR3 has 15 residues. CDR1 is KGHSH and CDR2 is LQKENI in the germline V gene. CDR3 nucleotides: TGTGCCAGCTCATTAATGGACAGCTCTGGAAACACCATATATTTT. Its protein product is CASSLMDSSGNTIYF.

This clonotype was found many times. The chain uses TRBV19 and TRBJ2-6, with D tentatively TRBD1 (7 bases). Trimming removed 8 bases from V and 0 bases from J, with 17 bases in between. Germline-derived CDR1 and CDR2 are LNHDA and SQIVND (reference sequence). CDR3 length: 17 amino acids. CDR3: CASSEGQRNSGANVLTF. CDR3 nucleotides: TGTGCCAGTTCGGAGGGACAGCGAAACTCTGGGGCCAACGTCCTGACTTTC.

This clonotype was detected only once. The chain combines TRBV9 with TRBJ2-2; D is unresolved. The CDR3 is 13 residues long. Trimming cost V 3 bases and J 5 bases, with 8 bases left between them. The germline CDR1 and CDR2 sequences are SGDLS and YYNGEE. For the CDR3, the DNA is TGTGCCAGCAGCGGCCAGAGAACCGGGGAGCTGTTTTTT. Translated: CASSGQRTGELFF.

This clonotype was seen only a few times. V and J are TRBV3-1 and TRBJ2-1; D remains unclear. The germline gives CDR1 LGHDT, CDR2 YNNKEL (reference sequence). The CDR3 contains 13 residues. Trimming took off 0 bases at V and 9 bases at J, with 9 bases between the two ends. CDR3 nucleotides: TGTGCCAGCAGCCAAGAACGCCCCGTTGAGCAGTTCTTC. Translated: CASSQERPVEQFF.